This is a list of T cell receptor beta chains from one sample in a study of blood T cell repertoires in COVID-19. Libraries were prepared by immunoSEQ multiplex PCR; TCRdb keeps only in-frame clonotypes and omits some of them. The sample includes about 210,000 clones, 84% seen only once; the top ten take less than 8%. Input material: peripheral blood. The receptors here all came from a woman between 50 and 59 years old with active or convalescent COVID-19. Each CDR3 is given with its conserved first and last residue. A D gene is named only where the DNA matches it firmly. The size entry is marked missing in some rows and otherwise reads once, few, many or a size class.

D gene,CDR3 length,clone size,J gene,V gene,CDR3 protein,CDR3 DNA
-,13,-,TRBJ1-4,TRBV19,CASSIRRDRKLFF,TGTGCCAGTAGTATTCGGCGGGACCGGAAACTGTTTTTT
-,13,once,TRBJ1-4,TRBV7-2,CASSLVRGEKLFF,TGTGCCAGCAGCTTAGTCAGGGGCGAAAAACTGTTTTTT
-,16,-,TRBJ2-1,TRBV24-1,CATSDLRAASYNEQFF,TGTGCCACCAGTGATTTGCGTGCGGCCTCCTACAATGAGCAGTTCTTC
-,15,-,TRBJ2-1,TRBV28,CASSPQEQGVNEQFF,TGTGCCAGCAGTCCGCAGGAACAGGGAGTAAATGAGCAGTTCTTC
-,17,-,TRBJ1-2,TRBV28,CASSLSNLREKNYGYTF,TGTGCCAGCAGTTTGTCCAACCTCAGGGAAAAGAACTATGGCTACACCTTC
TRBD2,15,-,TRBJ2-3,TRBV2,CASSDPAGRKDTQYF,TGTGCCAGCAGTGACCCAGCGGGGAGGAAGGATACGCAGTATTTT
TRBD2,17,-,TRBJ2-1,TRBV5-4,CASSPNPGLAGGNEQFF,TGTGCCAGCAGCCCGAACCCGGGACTAGCGGGGGGCAATGAGCAGTTCTTC
-,16,once,TRBJ1-4,TRBV11-2,CASSLGMGDRGEKLFF,TGTGCCAGCAGCTTAGGAATGGGTGATAGGGGTGAAAAACTGTTTTTT
-,16,-,TRBJ2-3,TRBV7-8,CASSPGLYPETDTQYF,TGTGCCAGCAGCCCTGGACTGTACCCGGAAACAGATACGCAGTATTTT
TRBD1,14,-,TRBJ1-2,TRBV6-5,CATGEGTGFRGYTF,TGTGCCACCGGCGAGGGGACAGGGTTTCGGGGCTACACCTTC
-,14,-,TRBJ1-4,TRBV5-5,CASNRGSPGEKLFF,TGTGCCAGCAACCGAGGCAGTCCTGGTGAAAAACTGTTTTTT
TRBD1,17,-,TRBJ1-5,TRBV5-1,CASSPGQGRSSNQPQHF,TGCGCCAGCAGCCCAGGACAGGGAAGGAGTAGCAATCAGCCCCAGCATTTT
TRBD2,18,few,TRBJ2-1,TRBV5-5,CASSKSGTSGRAWNEQFF,TGTGCCAGCAGCAAATCCGGGACTAGCGGGAGGGCATGGAATGAGCAGTTCTTC
TRBD2,14,once,TRBJ2-3,TRBV2,CASSGGLAVDTQYF,TGTGCCAGCAGTGGTGGACTAGCGGTAGATACGCAGTATTTT
TRBD2,15,-,TRBJ2-3,TRBV28,CASSLGGGSTDTQYF,TGTGCCAGCAGTTTAGGCGGGGGGAGCACAGATACGCAGTATTTT
TRBD1,15,-,TRBJ1-2,TRBV3-1/TRBV3-2,CASSQVTGGYYGYTF,TGTGCCAGCAGCCAAGTGACAGGGGGCTACTATGGCTACACCTTC
-,19,-,TRBJ2-1,TRBV12-5,CASGLVLRVPEWANNEQFF,TGTGCTAGTGGTTTGGTACTGAGGGTTCCAGAGTGGGCCAACAATGAGCAGTTCTTC
-,15,-,TRBJ2-7,TRBV5-4,CASSLSRTLPYEQYF,TGTGCCAGCAGCTTGAGTCGGACTTTACCCTACGAGCAGTACTTC
TRBD1,15,-,TRBJ1-1,TRBV10-3,CAISPKTGLNTEAFF,TGTGCCATCAGCCCTAAGACAGGGCTGAACACTGAAGCTTTCTTT
-,17,-,TRBJ2-2,TRBV16,CASSQSFLSTSAGELFF,TGTGCCAGCAGCCAATCTTTTCTGAGCACCTCCGCCGGGGAGCTGTTTTTT
-,15,-,TRBJ2-5,TRBV5-6,CASSLPYSPGETQYF,TGTGCCAGCAGCTTGCCGTACTCCCCTGGAGAGACCCAGTACTTC
TRBD2,17,-,TRBJ2-3,TRBV5-4,CASLPENSGGRADTQYF,TGTGCCAGCCTCCCAGAGAATAGCGGGGGGCGGGCAGATACGCAGTATTTT
-,13,-,TRBJ2-3,TRBV24-1,CATSDPSTDTQYF,TGTGCCACCAGTGACCCTAGCACAGATACGCAGTATTTT
TRBD2,17,-,TRBJ2-7,TRBV27,CASSGGASGRSSYEQYF,TGTGCCAGCAGTGGGGGGGCTAGCGGGAGGTCGTCCTACGAGCAGTACTTC
TRBD2,16,-,TRBJ2-3,TRBV5-1,CASSLALAGATDTQYF,TGCGCCAGCAGCTTGGCGCTAGCGGGAGCCACAGATACGCAGTATTTT
TRBD1,15,-,TRBJ1-5,TRBV5-5,CASSKEDRRNQPQHF,TGTGCCAGCAGCAAAGAGGACAGGCGCAATCAGCCCCAGCATTTT
-,13,-,TRBJ2-5,TRBV3-1/TRBV3-2,CASSVQDQETQYF,TGTGCCAGCAGCGTCCAGGACCAAGAGACCCAGTACTTC
-,18,-,TRBJ1-6,TRBV19,CASSTPEAGVLYNSPLHF,TGTGCCAGTAGTACCCCGGAGGCAGGGGTTCTCTATAATTCACCCCTCCACTTT
TRBD2,16,-,TRBJ2-1,TRBV7-3,CASSPGGAGALNEQFF,TGTGCCAGCAGCCCGGGCGGTGCGGGAGCGCTCAATGAGCAGTTCTTC
TRBD1,14,-,TRBJ2-1,TRBV5-1,CASSRDRGQGEQFF,TGCGCCAGCAGCCGGGACAGGGGGCAGGGTGAGCAGTTCTTC
TRBD2,16,few,TRBJ2-1,TRBV13,CASSSGLASSGGEQFF,TGTGCCAGCAGCAGCGGACTAGCGTCTTCGGGGGGCGAGCAGTTCTTC
-,16,-,TRBJ1-5,TRBV3-1/TRBV3-2,CASSQAAGGGNQPQHF,TGTGCCAGCAGCCAAGCCGCCGGGGGTGGCAATCAGCCCCAGCATTTT
TRBD2,16,-,TRBJ2-1,TRBV3-1/TRBV3-2,CASSQSLAGGPYEQFF,TGTGCCAGCAGCCAAAGTCTAGCGGGAGGGCCCTATGAGCAGTTCTTC
TRBD2,17,few,TRBJ2-3,TRBV15,CATSSHISGRAADTQYF,TGTGCCACCAGCAGTCACATTAGCGGGAGGGCCGCAGATACGCAGTATTTT
-,15,many,TRBJ2-7,TRBV15,CATSRGGEAHYEQYF,TGTGCCACCAGCAGAGGGGGGGAGGCCCACTACGAGCAGTACTTC
TRBD2,16,-,TRBJ2-1,TRBV7-2,CASTPGPSGRGYEQFF,TGTGCCAGCACCCCAGGCCCTAGCGGGAGGGGGTATGAGCAGTTCTTC
TRBD1,18,-,TRBJ2-7,TRBV18,CASSPRTGIGLSSYEQYF,TGTGCCAGCTCACCAAGGACAGGGATAGGTCTTAGCTCCTACGAGCAGTACTTC
-,16,-,TRBJ2-7,TRBV10-3,CAISESSRQEGGEQYF,TGTGCCATCAGTGAGTCCTCAAGACAGGAAGGCGGGGAGCAGTACTTC
-,14,few,TRBJ1-3,TRBV7-9,CASSLPGIGNTIYF,TGTGCCAGCAGCTTACCAGGGATTGGAAACACCATATATTTT
-,11,-,TRBJ2-1,TRBV28,CASSLGRVKIF,TGTGCCAGCAGTTTAGGGCGGGTAAAGATCTTC
-,15,-,TRBJ2-3,TRBV18,CASSPTAASTDTQYF,TGTGCCAGCTCACCAACTGCGGCGAGCACAGATACGCAGTATTTT
TRBD1,14,-,TRBJ1-4,TRBV28,CASRWTGRNEKLFF,TGTGCCAGCCGGTGGACAGGGCGGAATGAAAAACTGTTTTTT
TRBD1,15,-,TRBJ1-4,TRBV2,CASSERGQVNEKLFF,TGTGCCAGCAGTGAGCGGGGACAGGTTAATGAAAAACTGTTTTTT
-,15,-,TRBJ1-1,TRBV7-6,CASSFFAGENTEAFF,TGTGCCAGCAGCTTTTTTGCCGGGGAGAACACTGAAGCTTTCTTT
-,15,-,TRBJ2-3,TRBV6-1,CASSDQLDSVDTQYF,TGTGCCAGCAGTGATCAGTTGGACTCAGTGGATACGCAGTATTTT